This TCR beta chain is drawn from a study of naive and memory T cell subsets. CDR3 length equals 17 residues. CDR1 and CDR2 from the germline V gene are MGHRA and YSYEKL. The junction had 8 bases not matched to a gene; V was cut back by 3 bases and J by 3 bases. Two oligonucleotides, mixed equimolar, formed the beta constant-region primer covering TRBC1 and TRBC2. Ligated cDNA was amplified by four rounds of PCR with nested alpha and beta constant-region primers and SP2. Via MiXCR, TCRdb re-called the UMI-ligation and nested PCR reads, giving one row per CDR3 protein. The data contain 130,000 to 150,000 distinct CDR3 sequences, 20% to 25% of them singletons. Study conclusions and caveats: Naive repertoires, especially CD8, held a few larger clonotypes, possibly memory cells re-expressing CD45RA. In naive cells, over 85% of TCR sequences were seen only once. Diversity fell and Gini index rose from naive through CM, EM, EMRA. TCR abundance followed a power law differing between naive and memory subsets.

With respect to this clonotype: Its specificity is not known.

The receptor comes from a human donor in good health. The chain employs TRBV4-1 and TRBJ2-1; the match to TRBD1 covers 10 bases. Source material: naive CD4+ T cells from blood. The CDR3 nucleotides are TGCGCCAGCAGCCACGCACCGACAGGGGGCTTCTACAATGAGCAGTTCTTC. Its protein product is CASSHAPTGGFYNEQFF.